This T cell receptor (beta chain) was recovered during a study of blood T cell repertoires in COVID-19. As for the study in general: Material from acute and convalescent COVID-19 was sourced from the United States, Italy and Spain. From T cells, B-cell-depleted T cells, or PBMCs came the material, which was cDNA or gDNA.

In the original analysis: How many nucleated cells were present was estimated from reference gene primer amplification. Method: immunoSEQ multiplex PCR; TCRdb's copy keeps in-frame clones and lacks some. D and trimming come from the DNA, and the V and J calls and clone size come from that table. Among fewer than 500,000 clones, roughly four fifths were seen once, and the ten largest hold under 1.2%. V lost 2 bases, J lost 7 bases, and 10 bases lay in between. Germline loops: CDR1 SGHNT, CDR2 YYREEE (reference sequence). The CDR3 is made up of 13 amino acids. Sequencing was carried out using peripheral blood. This clonotype was obtained from a human donor with acute or convalescent COVID-19. The donor label of this sample is uncertain. The chain is built from TRBV5-4 and TRBJ2-1; no reliable D call. CDR3 sequence (DNA): TGTGCCAGCAGCTTCGCGCCTCTAAATGAGCAGTTCTTC. Amino acids: CASSFAPLNEQFF.